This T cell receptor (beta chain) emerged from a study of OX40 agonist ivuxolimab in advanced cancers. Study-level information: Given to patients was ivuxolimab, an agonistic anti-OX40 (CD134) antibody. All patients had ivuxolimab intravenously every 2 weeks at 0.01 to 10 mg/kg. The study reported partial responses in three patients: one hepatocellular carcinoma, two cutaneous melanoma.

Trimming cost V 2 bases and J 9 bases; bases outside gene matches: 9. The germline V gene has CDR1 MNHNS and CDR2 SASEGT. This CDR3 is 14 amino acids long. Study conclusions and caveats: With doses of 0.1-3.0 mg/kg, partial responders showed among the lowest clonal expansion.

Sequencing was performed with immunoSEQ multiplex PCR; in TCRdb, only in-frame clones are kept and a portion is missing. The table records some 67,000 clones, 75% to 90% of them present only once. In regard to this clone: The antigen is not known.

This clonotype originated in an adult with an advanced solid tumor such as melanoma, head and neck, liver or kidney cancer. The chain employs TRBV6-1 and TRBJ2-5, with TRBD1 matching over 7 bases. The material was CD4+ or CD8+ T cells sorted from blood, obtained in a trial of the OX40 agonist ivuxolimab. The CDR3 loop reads CASSETGAIVAQYF. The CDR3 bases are TGTGCCAGCAGTGAAACAGGGGCGATTGTGGCCCAGTACTTC.